This is a list of T cell receptor beta chains from one sample in a study of T cells in Graves' hyperthyroidism and ophthalmopathy. TCRdb re-called the multiplex PCR reads with MiXCR, one entry per CDR3 protein. Of more than 75,000 distinct CDR3 sequences listed, around 52% were seen once; the top ten hold around 30%. Material for sequencing was blood. These receptors all come from a woman in her thirties or forties with Graves' hyperthyroidism. The CDR3 runs from the conserved cysteine through the conserved F or W. A D gene is named only where the DNA matches it firmly. For some rows the clone size is stated as once, few or many, or as a class when expanded; others skip it.

TRBD1,-,TRBV7-8,TRBJ2-5,15,TGTGCCAGCAGCGTAGGAAGGGACAGGGGCGAGACCCAGTACTTC,CASSVGRDRGETQYF
TRBD1,-,TRBV2,TRBJ1-4,15,TGTGCCAGCAGCTCCATCGGACAGGGGAGAGTAAAACTGTTTTTT,CASSSIGQGRVKLFF
TRBD1,-,TRBV11-3,TRBJ1-1,14,TGTGCCAGCAGCTTTGAGGGACAGGGGAGGATAGCTTTCTTT,CASSFEGQGRIAFF
-,-,TRBV20-1,TRBJ1-4,12,TGCAGTGCTAGAGAGGGGGAAGAAAAACTGTTTTTT,CSAREGEEKLFF
TRBD2,-,TRBV7-9,TRBJ2-5,15,TGTGCCAGCAGCCCGGGAGGCCCTATCCGGGAGACCCAGTACTTC,CASSPGGPIRETQYF
-,-,TRBV9,TRBJ2-7,14,TGTGCCAGCAGCCCCTCGCCAGGGGCCTACGAGCAGTACTTC,CASSPSPGAYEQYF
TRBD2,many,TRBV29-1,TRBJ2-2,15,TGCAGCGTTCAAAGACTAGCGGGCGACACCGGGGAGCTGTTTTTT,CSVQRLAGDTGELFF
-,-,TRBV5-1,TRBJ1-1,15,TGCGCCAGCAGCTTAGCAGGGGTATCAGTGACTGAAGCCTTCTTT,CASSLAGVSVTEAFF
TRBD1,many,TRBV9,TRBJ2-2,17,TGTGCCAGCAGCGTAGGGGTACCGGGACAGCGTCACCGGGAGCTGTTTTTT,CASSVGVPGQRHRELFF
-,-,TRBV5-1,TRBJ2-5,19,TGCGCCAGCAGCCCAACCCTGGCGAACACCGGGGATAGGAGGGAGACCCAGTACTTC,CASSPTLANTGDRRETQYF
-,-,TRBV12-3/TRBV12-4,TRBJ1-1,15,TGTGCCGGCAGTGAGCCCGAGGACGGTAGAGCTGAAGCTTTCTTT,CAGSEPEDGRAEAFF
TRBD2,few,TRBV27,TRBJ2-2,17,TGTGCCAGCAGTTTCGCGGTTGGGGGCGGGAGGCCCGGGGAGCTGTTTTTT,CASSFAVGGGRPGELFF
-,medium-sized,TRBV2,TRBJ1-5,13,TGTGCCAGCATGAGGGGTTACAATCAGCCCCAGCATTTT,CASMRGYNQPQHF
TRBD1,many,TRBV19,TRBJ1-5,19,TGTGCCAGTAGTATAGGGTCGGCGAGGGCCGACAGGGCGTATCAGCCCCAGCATTTT,CASSIGSARADRAYQPQHF
-,-,TRBV29-1,TRBJ2-5,10,TGCAGCGAAGGTCCAGAGACCCAGTACTTC,CSEGPETQYF
-,many,TRBV7-9,TRBJ2-7,15,TGTGCCAGCAGCCCCCGGGACTTATGGACCTACGAGCAGTACTTC,CASSPRDLWTYEQYF
-,-,TRBV15,TRBJ1-1,15,TGTGCCACCAGCAGTTTAGGGTGGGGGGACACTGAAGCTTTCTTT,CATSSLGWGDTEAFF
TRBD2,many,TRBV9,TRBJ2-3,15,TGTGCCAGCAGCGTAGGACTAGCGGACACAGATACGCAGTATTTT,CASSVGLADTDTQYF
-,few,TRBV4-1,TRBJ1-1,13,TGCGCCAGCAGCCAAGAGAGGATCACTGAAGCTTTCTTT,CASSQERITEAFF
-,-,TRBV12-3/TRBV12-4,TRBJ2-3,13,TGTGCCAGCACCATGGACTACACAGATACGCAGTATTTT,CASTMDYTDTQYF
TRBD1,-,TRBV7-9,TRBJ1-1,16,TGTGCCAGCAGCTCCCCCGGGACAGGGGTTGACACTGAAGCTTTCTTT,CASSSPGTGVDTEAFF
TRBD2,-,TRBV6-5,TRBJ2-7,16,TGTGCCAGCAGTCCACCCGGACTAGCGGGAGGAGCCGAGCAGTACTTC,CASSPPGLAGGAEQYF
TRBD1,-,TRBV5-6,TRBJ2-7,14,TGTGCCAGCAGACCGGACAGGGGTCACTACGAGCAGTACTTC,CASRPDRGHYEQYF
-,-,TRBV7-3,TRBJ1-6,18,TGTGCCAGCAGCCAAGAGGTCCTATCCGTCTCCTATAATTCACCCCTCCACTTT,CASSQEVLSVSYNSPLHF
TRBD1,-,TRBV12-3/TRBV12-4,TRBJ1-4,14,TGTGCCAGCAGTTTACGGACAGGGGTTGAAAAACTGTTTTTT,CASSLRTGVEKLFF
-,-,TRBV9,TRBJ2-5,15,TGTGCCAGCTCCCCCCAGGCCCTCACTCAAGAGACCCAGTACTTC,CASSPQALTQETQYF
-,many,TRBV29-1,TRBJ2-1,16,TGCAGCGTTGATAGGAGTGGAGCGGGTAAAAACAATGAGCAGTTCTTC,CSVDRSGAGKNNEQFF
TRBD1,few,TRBV29-1,TRBJ1-2,13,TGCAGCGTCATACAGGGGATCGACTATGGCTACACCTTC,CSVIQGIDYGYTF
TRBD1,many,TRBV12-3/TRBV12-4,TRBJ1-6,15,TGTGCCAGCAGTATCAGGACAGGGGCCAATTCACCCCTCCACTTT,CASSIRTGANSPLHF
TRBD1,once,TRBV29-1,TRBJ1-2,13,TGCAGCGTTGCCGGACAGGGGGACTATGGCTACACCTTC,CSVAGQGDYGYTF
TRBD1,-,TRBV5-1,TRBJ1-2,15,TGTGCCAGCAGCCAAGTAAGGACAGGGGCCTATGGCTACACCTTC,CASSQVRTGAYGYTF